The 24 T cell receptor beta chains below all came from one sample that was sequenced in a study of beta chain features in type 1 diabetes. Isolated RNA was reverse transcribed in full, so expressed TCRB transcripts were sequenced. Sequenced by immunoSEQ multiplex PCR; TCRdb stores in-frame clones only, minus some. The sample lists 400,000 to 550,000 clones, approximately 10% occurring once. Material for sequencing was naive CD4+ T cells from blood. The receptor source for this set is a woman between 18 and 29 years old in good health.

The V gene is TRBV25-1, the J gene TRBJ1-2; possibly TRBD1 for D (6 bases). Trimming shortened V by 2 bases and J by 4 bases, and 14 bases separated the two germline ends. The CDR3 sequence is 15 residues long. The germline CDR1 and CDR2 sequences are MGHDK and SYGVNS. The CDR3 loop reads CASSEGQIFGYGYTF. CDR3 DNA sequence: TGTGCCAGCAGTGAAGGACAGATCTTTGGCTATGGCTACACCTTC.

Points on this clone: Compared with germline, one end of the junction differs, possibly owing to a read error. The rearrangement uses TRBV5-4 and TRBJ2-5; the D call may be TRBD1 or TRBD2 (5 bases each). Germline lookup yields CDR1 SGHNT and CDR2 YYREEE (reference sequence). CDR3 length: 17 amino acids. Written as DNA, the CDR3 is TGTGCCAGCGCAAAAGGGGCGACAGCAGTGAGGGAAGAGACTCAGTACTTC. It yields the protein CASAKGATAVREETQYF.

This clone has a handful of counts. This chain connects TRBV7-2 to TRBJ2-2; D is undetermined. The CDR3 consists of 16 residues. Germline CDR1 and CDR2: SGHTA and FQGNSA. Trimming pared 4 bases from V and 0 bases from J, leaving 12 bases between. The CDR3 is CASSSDPNPNTGELFF. The CDR3 DNA sequence: TGTGCCAGCAGCTCCGACCCGAACCCGAACACCGGGGAGCTGTTTTTT.

This chain links TRBV18 with TRBJ1-6; D not resolved. Germline V gene sequence: CDR1 KGHSH, CDR2 LQKENI. V was cut by 4 bases and J by 8 bases, with 15 bases left in between. The CDR3 has 15 amino acids. The CDR3 coding sequence is TGTGCCAGCTCACTTTCTAGTTCTGAGTATTCACCCCTCCACTTT. Encoded protein: CASSLSSSEYSPLHF.

V and J are TRBV13 and TRBJ1-2; 8 bases are a match to TRBD1. The CDR3 is 16 amino acids. CDR1 and CDR2 (germline): PRHDT, FYEKMQ (reference sequence). V shed 0 bases and J 2 bases; nucleotides not matched to a gene: 5. This CDR3 is CASSLGLGQANYGYTF. The CDR3 DNA is TGTGCCAGCAGCTTAGGGCTGGGACAGGCCAACTATGGCTACACCTTC.

The chain recombines TRBV15 with TRBJ2-7; D is tentatively TRBD1 or TRBD2 (5 bases each). The germline V and J ends were trimmed by 1 base and 5 bases, with 21 bases remaining between them. The germline gives CDR1 LNHNV, CDR2 YYDKDF (reference sequence). The CDR3 contains 17 residues. CDR3 residues: CATSRVGLNRDAHEQYF. DNA for the CDR3: TGTGCCACCAGCAGAGTAGGGCTAAACCGGGACGCCCACGAGCAGTACTTC.

This clone occurred a few times. The chain links TRBV7-2 to TRBJ2-5, with TRBD1 matching over 7 bases. This CDR3 comprises 14 residues. Germline-derived CDR1 and CDR2 are SGHTA and FQGNSA. The trim removed 3 bases at V and 5 bases at J, leaving 6 bases unmatched. CDR3 sequence reads: CASSLNRGPETQYF. CDR3 bases: TGTGCCAGCAGCTTGAACAGGGGCCCGGAGACCCAGTACTTC.

The table lists this clone with a few counts. V gene TRBV7-9 combines with J gene TRBJ1-2, with 10 bases matching TRBD1. Germline loops: CDR1 SEHNR, CDR2 FQNEAQ (reference sequence). This CDR3 spans 14 amino acids. J was trimmed by 5 bases and V by 4 bases; bases with no gene match: 4. The CDR3 coding sequence is TGTGCCAGCAGCTGGGACAGGGGCAGGTATGGCTACACCTTC. Translated: CASSWDRGRYGYTF.

J is TRBJ2-1 and V is TRBV11-1; no clear D. CDR3 size: 14 residues. Germline V gene sequence: CDR1 SGHAT, CDR2 FQDESV (reference sequence). V dropped 6 bases and J dropped 7 bases, with 16 bases sitting between them. CDR3 in amino acids: CASRSRIGRNEQFF. The CDR3 DNA is TGTGCCAGCAGAAGTAGGATCGGCAGAAATGAGCAGTTCTTC.

The chain links TRBV15 to TRBJ1-1; possibly TRBD1 for D (5 bases). V was trimmed by 3 bases and J by 6 bases, leaving 14 bases between them. The CDR3 loop spans 14 amino acids. The V gene's germline CDR1 is LNHNV and CDR2 YYDKDF (reference sequence). In nucleotides, the CDR3 is TGTGCCACCAGCAGTGTCGGCGGGGCGTCTGAAGCTTTCTTT. This gives the protein CATSSVGGASEAFF.

This clone appeared a few times. The chain has TRBV7-9 and TRBJ1-1; a weak D match, TRBD1 (5 bases). CDR1 and CDR2 from the germline V gene are SEHNR and FQNEAQ (reference sequence). The ends were cut back, 6 bases at V and 5 bases at J, with 13 bases in the middle. The CDR3 runs to 13 residues. The CDR3 loop reads CASSWMGETEAFF. The CDR3 DNA is TGTGCCAGCAGTTGGATGGGGGAGACTGAAGCTTTCTTT.

This chain links TRBV12-5 with TRBJ2-1; a possible D gene is TRBD2 (5 bases). Germline V gives CDR1 LGHNT, CDR2 FRNRAP. The V end lost 4 bases, the J end lost 6 bases, and 16 bases lay between the germline ends. There are 15 residues in the CDR3. The CDR3, as DNA: TGTGCTAGTGGTTCCCTGTCTAGCACGCTCAATGAGCAGTTCTTC. As protein: CASGSLSSTLNEQFF.

This clone was counted only a few times. This chain joins TRBV9 and TRBJ1-1; no clear D. Germline CDR1 is SGDLS and CDR2 is YYNGEE. V was trimmed by 0 bases and J by 4 bases, leaving 7 bases between them. This CDR3 has 13 amino acids. CDR3 nucleotide sequence: TGTGCCAGCAGCGTAGAGGCCGTCACTGAAGCTTTCTTT. Amino acids: CASSVEAVTEAFF.

This clone was counted only a few times. The V call is TRBV4-3, the J call TRBJ2-3; 12 positions agree with TRBD2. This CDR3 has 17 amino acids. V shed 1 base and J 2 bases; nucleotides not matched to a gene: 4. The germline gives CDR1 LGHNA, CDR2 YSLEER. CDR3 sequence (DNA): TGCGCCAGCAGCCAAGGGACTAGCGGGATGATCACAGATACGCAGTATTTT. This sequence encodes CASSQGTSGMITDTQYF.

The chain joins TRBV7-9 to TRBJ1-2; D is possibly TRBD1 (5 bases). This CDR3 is 15 amino acids long. CDR1 SEHNR and CDR2 FQNEAQ come from the germline V gene (reference sequence). Trimming took 0 bases from V and 7 from J, leaving 15 bases between them. CDR3 region: CASSLAAKGVSGYTF. The CDR3 DNA reads as TGTGCCAGCAGCTTAGCCGCCAAAGGGGTATCTGGCTACACCTTC.

This chain joins TRBV25-1 and TRBJ1-6; 10 nucleotides match TRBD1. The CDR3 contains 17 residues. V shed 1 base, J shed 5 bases, and the junction held 5 bases outside the gene matches. CDR1 MGHDK and CDR2 SYGVNS come from the germline V gene. The CDR3 region is CASSEWVGQGDNSPLHF. In nucleotides, the CDR3 is TGTGCCAGCAGTGAATGGGTCGGACAGGGGGATAATTCACCCCTCCACTTT. The complete variable domain, with remaining parts taken from reference TRBV25-1 and TRBJ1-6, reads EADIYQTPRYLVIGTGKKITLECSQTMGHDKMYWYQQDPGMELHLIHYSYGVNSTEKGDLSSESTVSRIRTEHFPLTLESARPSHTSQYLCASSEWVGQGDNSPLHFGNGTRLTVT.

The chain links TRBV18 to TRBJ2-1; perhaps TRBD2 as D (7 bases). Germline CDR1 KGHSH, CDR2 LQKENI. The V end lost 3 bases, the J end lost 2 bases, and 17 bases lay between the germline ends. The CDR3 sequence is 17 residues long. The CDR3 sequence: CASSPPRGAETYNEQFF. The DNA for the CDR3 is TGTGCCAGCTCACCGCCCCGGGGGGCTGAAACCTACAATGAGCAGTTCTTC.

CDR3 nucleotide sequence: TGTGCCAGCAGCGCGGGACAGCCTAACTATGGCTACACCTTC. Translation: CASSAGQPNYGYTF. The chain recombines TRBV9 with TRBJ1-2; 7 bases map to TRBD1. This CDR3 region has 14 residues. Germline CDR1 reads SGDLS; CDR2 reads YYNGEE. The ends lost 3 bases at V and 0 bases at J; junction bases unmatched: 2.

The chain employs TRBV6-6 and TRBJ2-3; D is unresolved. CDR1 and CDR2 from the germline V gene are MNHNY and SVGAGI (reference sequence). Trimming shortened V by 2 bases and J by 1 base, and 13 bases separated the two germline ends. CDR3 length: 16 amino acids. The CDR3 sequence: CASSYGRKPGTDTQYF. In DNA, the CDR3 is TGTGCCAGCAGTTACGGCCGCAAACCGGGCACAGATACGCAGTATTTT.

This sequence joins TRBV10-3 and TRBJ1-1; D is possibly TRBD1 (6 bases). Trimming pared 3 bases from V and 5 bases from J, leaving 10 bases between. CDR1 is ENHRY, CDR2 SYGVKD, per germline. There are 13 residues in the CDR3. CDR3 residues: CAISEEDRTEAFF. The CDR3 DNA reads as TGTGCCATCAGTGAAGAGGACAGAACTGAAGCTTTCTTT.

The chain employs TRBV6-5 and TRBJ2-5; the D is unclear. CDR1 and CDR2 (germline): MNHEY, SVGAGI. The V and J ends lost 7 bases and 7 bases respectively, with 10 bases between them. This CDR3 has 11 amino acids. CDR3 residues: CASTNLRTQYF. As DNA, the CDR3 is TGTGCCAGCACCAACCTCCGGACCCAGTACTTC.

This clone showed up just a few times. This rearrangement joins TRBV18 to TRBJ2-1; 7 bases map to TRBD2. J lost 12 bases, V lost 2 bases, and 7 bases had no gene match. This CDR3 region has 13 residues. The germline CDR1 and CDR2 sequences are KGHSH and LQKENI. The DNA of the CDR3 is TGTGCCAGCTCACCAACGTTGCGGGAGCCGCAGTTCTTC. Residues: CASSPTLREPQFF.

This chain links TRBV18 with TRBJ2-6; D is undetermined. V dropped 2 bases and J dropped 0 bases, with 2 bases sitting between them. CDR1 is KGHSH, CDR2 LQKENI, per germline. CDR3 length: 14 amino acids. Written as DNA, the CDR3 is TGTGCCAGCTCACCAGTCTCTGGGGCCAACGTCCTGACTTTC. It encodes CASSPVSGANVLTF. The variable domain in full, with the rest retrieved from reference TRBV18 and TRBJ2-6, is NAGVMQNPRHLVRRRGQEARLRCSPMKGHSHVYWYRQLPEEGLKFMVYLQKENIIDESGMPKERFSAEFPKEGPSILRIQQVVRGDSAAYFCASSPVSGANVLTFGAGSRLTVL.

This chain connects TRBV9 to TRBJ2-5; D is unclear. Germline loops: CDR1 SGDLS, CDR2 YYNGEE. This CDR3 has 13 residues. The germline V and J ends were trimmed by 0 bases and 5 bases, with 8 bases remaining between them. The CDR3 reads CASSVDGWETQYF. The CDR3 DNA sequence: TGTGCCAGCAGCGTAGACGGGTGGGAGACCCAGTACTTC.